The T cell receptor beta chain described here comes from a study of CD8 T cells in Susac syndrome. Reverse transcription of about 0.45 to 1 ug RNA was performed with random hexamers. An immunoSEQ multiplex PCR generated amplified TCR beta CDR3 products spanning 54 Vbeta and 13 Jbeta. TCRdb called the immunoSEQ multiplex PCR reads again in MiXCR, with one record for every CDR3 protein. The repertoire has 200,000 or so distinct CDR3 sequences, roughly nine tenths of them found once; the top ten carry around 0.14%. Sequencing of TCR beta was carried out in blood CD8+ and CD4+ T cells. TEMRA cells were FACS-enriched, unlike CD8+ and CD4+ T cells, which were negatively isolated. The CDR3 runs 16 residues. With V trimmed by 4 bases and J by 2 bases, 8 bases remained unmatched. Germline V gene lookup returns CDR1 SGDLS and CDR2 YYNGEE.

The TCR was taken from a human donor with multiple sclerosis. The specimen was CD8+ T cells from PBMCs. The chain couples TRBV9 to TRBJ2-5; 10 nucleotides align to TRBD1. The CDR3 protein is CASSTPGQGFQETQYF. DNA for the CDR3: TGTGCCAGCAGCACCCCGGGACAGGGGTTTCAAGAGACCCAGTACTTC.